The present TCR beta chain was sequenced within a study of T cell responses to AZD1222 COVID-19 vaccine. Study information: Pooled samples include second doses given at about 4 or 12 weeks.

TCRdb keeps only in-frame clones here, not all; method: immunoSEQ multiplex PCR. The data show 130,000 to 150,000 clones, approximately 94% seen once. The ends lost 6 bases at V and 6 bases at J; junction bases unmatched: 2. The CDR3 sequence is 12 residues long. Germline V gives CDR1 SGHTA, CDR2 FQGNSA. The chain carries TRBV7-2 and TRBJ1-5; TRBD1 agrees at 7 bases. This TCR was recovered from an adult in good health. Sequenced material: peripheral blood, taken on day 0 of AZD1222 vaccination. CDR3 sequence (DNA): TGTGCCAGCAGTTGGGACAGTCAGCCCCAGCATTTT. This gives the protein CASSWDSQPQHF.